This TCR beta chain was obtained from a study of blood T cell repertoires in COVID-19 (dated by TCRdb to 2020 to 2022). Study-wide context: Samples covering the acute and convalescent phases of COVID-19 were provided by collaborators in the United States, Italy and Spain. Subjects who had been exposed to COVID-19, were actively infected with it, or had recovered from it provided the deeply sampled blood TCRbeta repertoires that made up the dataset. The prospective study material was composed of cDNA or gDNA derived from T cells, B-cell-depleted T cells, or PBMCs. Nearly every sample came with metadata listing a de-identified subject ID, COVID-19 status, age in years and sex. The samples were drawn from the first 160 participants of the ongoing ImmuneRACE study and from 950 to 1,500 subjects provided by 6 global collaborators. Where HLA class I and class II types were available, the types were taken from metadata supplied by the sample provider, not from assay-based typing. The repertoires were released in a freely available public database meant as a resource for research on the immune response to SARS-CoV-2. The paper as a whole reports these results and caveats: How much clinical and demographic metadata was included differed by source and by participant, and the metadata was provided uncurated.

After removal of 9 bases from V and 6 bases from J, the junction retains 13 bases not matched to a gene. The germline V gene gives CDR1 as MNHEY and CDR2 as SVGEGT. The CDR3, from cysteine to phenylalanine, totals 15 residues. The sequence is cut down to CDR3 DNA, 45 bases in frame from base 1. Points on this clone: The antigen this receptor binds is unknown. The record has no base qualities; no much larger clone is one base away.

Participants in the prospective study were aged roughly 18 to 100 years, lived in 20 to 30 United States geographic areas, and enrolled through a virtual design. Cohort assignment in the prospective study relied on participant-reported clinical history from a screening survey and a study questionnaire. Recovered participants in ImmuneRACE Cohort 3 were defined as having two consecutive negative NP/OP PCR tests, clearance from a healthcare professional, or resolution of symptoms. Each participant in the prospective study had whole blood, serum and a nasopharyngeal or oropharyngeal swab collected by mobile phlebotomists. Additional blood draws and questionnaires over an approximately 2-month period could optionally be provided by prospective study participants. Prospective study blood samples were shipped either frozen or at room temperature before DNA extraction. TCRbeta CDR3 regions were amplified from genomic DNA using the immunoSEQ Assay, a bias-controlled multiplex PCR. The paper's processing steps were these. Within the assay, amplification of reference gene primers was used to estimate how many nucleated cells each sample contained. Sequence reads were collapsed and filtered to measure the absolute abundance of every unique TCRbeta CDR3 rearrangement. For each sample, productive Simpson clonality was calculated by taking the square root of Simpson's diversity index across productive rearrangements. TCRdb took over this immuneACCESS table, retaining in-frame rearrangements with V and J assigned. Such tables are incomplete; in checked studies, under half of the missing clones stem from an unresolved V gene, and the remainder is unexplained. That table supplies the V and J calls and clone size; D and trimming were determined from the DNA. This sample comprises 250,000 or so clones, more than 75% of them detected only once. Clones ranked in the top ten supply under 3% of the sample.

This clonotype originated in a woman between 18 and 29 years old who had recovered from COVID-19. Sequencing was carried out using PBMCs or T cells enriched from blood (not recorded which). This sequence uses TRBV6-2 or TRBV6-3 and TRBJ1-5; 8 central nucleotides agree with TRBD1. The sequenced DNA: TGTGCCAGTAGCCCCAGACAGGGGTGGGGTCAGCCCCAGCATTTT. This translates into CASSPRQGWGQPQHF.